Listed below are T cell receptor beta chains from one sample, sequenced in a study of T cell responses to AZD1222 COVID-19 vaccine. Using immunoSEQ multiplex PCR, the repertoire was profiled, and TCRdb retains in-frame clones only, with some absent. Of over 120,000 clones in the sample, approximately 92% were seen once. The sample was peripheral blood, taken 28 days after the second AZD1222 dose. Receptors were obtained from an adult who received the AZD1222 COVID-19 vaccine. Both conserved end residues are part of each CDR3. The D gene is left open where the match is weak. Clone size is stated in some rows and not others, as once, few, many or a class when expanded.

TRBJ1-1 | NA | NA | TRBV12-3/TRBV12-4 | TGTGCCAGCAGTTTTCGGAGAAGCACTGAAGCTTTCTTT | CASSFRRSTEAFF
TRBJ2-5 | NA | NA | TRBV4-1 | TGCGCCAGCAGCCAAATGTTATTCATCCAAGAGACCCAGTACTTC | CASSQMLFIQETQYF
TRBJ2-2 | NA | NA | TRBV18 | TGTGCCAGCTCACCGCGAACCGGGGAGCTGTTTTTT | CASSPRTGELFF
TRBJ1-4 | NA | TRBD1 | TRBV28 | TGTGCCAGCCGCCCGACAGGGGGCAGTGAAAAACTGTTTTTT | CASRPTGGSEKLFF
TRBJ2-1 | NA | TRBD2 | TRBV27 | TGTGCCAGCAGTTCCCGCCCGGGACTAGCGGGAGGGACGGGCGCCTACAATGAGCAGTTCTTC | CASSSRPGLAGGTGAYNEQFF
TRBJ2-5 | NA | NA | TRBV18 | TGTGCCAGCTCACCGAAAGAGACCCAGTACTTC | CASSPKETQYF
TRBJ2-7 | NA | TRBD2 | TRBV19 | TGTGCCAGTACCGGGATGGGGGGGACTAGCGGGAGAAACGAGCAGTACTTC | CASTGMGGTSGRNEQYF
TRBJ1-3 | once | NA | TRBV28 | TGTGCCAGCAGCGGGACACAAGGAAACACCATATATTTT | CASSGTQGNTIYF
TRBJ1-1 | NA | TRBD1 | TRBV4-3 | TGCGCCAGCAGCCTAGGGACAGGGGTTCCTGAAGCTTTCTTT | CASSLGTGVPEAFF
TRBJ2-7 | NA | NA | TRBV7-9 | TGTGCCAGCAGCTTAGATCCCGGCTACGAGCAGTACTTC | CASSLDPGYEQYF
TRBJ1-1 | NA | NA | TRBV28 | TGTGCCAGCAGACCTACGTCCACTAACACTGAAGCTTTCTTT | CASRPTSTNTEAFF